Listed below are T cell receptor beta chains from one sample, sequenced in a study of blood T cell repertoires in COVID-19. The assay was immunoSEQ multiplex PCR, and TCRdb's table has in-frame clones only and misses some. Of over 600,000 clones in the sample, 70% to 90% were seen once. The sample comprised peripheral blood. The receptors here all came from a young woman with acute or convalescent COVID-19. CDR3s include the opening cysteine and the closing phenylalanine or tryptophan. The D gene is left open where the match is weak. Clone sizes are given selectively: once, few, many, or a class where the clone is expanded.

TRBJ1-2,TRBD1,-,TRBV19,TGTGCCAGTAGTGGGACAGGGGCGGAGGGCTACACCTTC,CASSGTGAEGYTF
TRBJ1-3,-,-,TRBV7-2,TGTGCCAGCAGCCCCAGACAGCGAACTTCTGGAAACACCATATATTTT,CASSPRQRTSGNTIYF
TRBJ2-3,-,-,TRBV6-2/TRBV6-3,TGTGCCAGCAGTTCGCAGGGGGACTCGCAGTATTTT,CASSSQGDSQYF
TRBJ2-4,TRBD2,-,TRBV2,TGTGCCAGCAGTCAGGAGCGGGGGGGCCTTAACATTCAGTACTTC,CASSQERGGLNIQYF
TRBJ2-2,TRBD1,-,TRBV27,TGTGCCAGCAGTTTAGGGGACAGGGAGACCGGGGAGCTGTTTTTT,CASSLGDRETGELFF
TRBJ1-1,TRBD1,few,TRBV5-1,TGCGCCAGCAGCTTGACAGGGGGGATTTTGTCAGCTTTCTTT,CASSLTGGILSAFF
TRBJ1-1,-,-,TRBV29-1,TGCAGCGTTGAGGCAGGTAGGAACACTGAAGCTTTCTTT,CSVEAGRNTEAFF
TRBJ1-2,-,-,TRBV19,TGTGCCAGTAGTATTGGGGCTGGCTATGGCTACACCTTC,CASSIGAGYGYTF
TRBJ1-6,-,-,TRBV5-5,TGTGCCAGCAGAACAAGGGACACGGCGGATAATTCACCCCTCCACTTT,CASRTRDTADNSPLHF
TRBJ2-2,TRBD1,-,TRBV2,TGTGCCAGCACCCCGGACAGGGCGAACACCGGGGAGCTGTTTTTT,CASTPDRANTGELFF
TRBJ2-6,-,-,TRBV3-1/TRBV3-2,TGTGCCAGCAGCCAAGCCCAGGCAGGATGGCTCTCTGTGGGGGCCAACGTCCTGACTTTC,CASSQAQAGWLSVGANVLTF
TRBJ1-1,TRBD1,-,TRBV6-5,TGTGCCAGCAGTTACGGACAGGTGTTGAACACTGAAGCTTTCTTT,CASSYGQVLNTEAFF
TRBJ1-1,TRBD1,few,TRBV5-6,TGTGCCAGCACCCCCGGTGGCAGGGGGCTCCTCATGAACACTGAAGCTTTCTTT,CASTPGGRGLLMNTEAFF
TRBJ1-2,-,-,TRBV27,TGTGCCAGCAGTTTAGGGCCCCGGGGCTATGGCTACACCTTC,CASSLGPRGYGYTF
TRBJ2-7,-,-,TRBV21-1,TGTGCCAGCAGCAAAGTAATTAAGCATGTTTCGGCCTACGAGCAGTACTTC,CASSKVIKHVSAYEQYF
TRBJ1-6,TRBD1,-,TRBV6-1,TGTGCCAGCAGTGAACCCGTGACAGGGGGCGCCTCACCCCTCCACTTT,CASSEPVTGGASPLHF
TRBJ1-5,TRBD1,-,TRBV15,TGTGCCACCAGCAGTAGACCAGGGGGTCAGGGGACGTTTAGGGATCAGCCCCAGCATTTT,CATSSRPGGQGTFRDQPQHF
TRBJ2-1,TRBD2,-,TRBV19,TGTGCCAGTAGTTTACTAGGACTAGCGGGGGGTAGCTCCTACAATGAGCAGTTCTTC,CASSLLGLAGGSSYNEQFF
TRBJ1-5,-,-,TRBV5-6,TGTGCCAGCAGCTATTCCCGGGGGGCCGGCAATCAGCCCCAGCATTTT,CASSYSRGAGNQPQHF
TRBJ1-1,-,-,TRBV29-1,TGCAGCTACGAAGGGGAGAACACTGAAGCTTTCTTT,CSYEGENTEAFF
TRBJ1-3,TRBD1,-,TRBV5-8,TGTGCCAGCAGGGACACAGGGGCTGGAAACACCATATATTTT,CASRDTGAGNTIYF
TRBJ2-3,-,-,TRBV4-3,TGCGCCAGCAGCCAGGTAGCGGACAGCACAGATACGCAGTATTTT,CASSQVADSTDTQYF
TRBJ1-1,-,once,TRBV30,TGTGCCTGGAACCCCCTGGGGAGGAACACTGAAGCTTTCTTT,CAWNPLGRNTEAFF
TRBJ1-1,-,few,TRBV28,TGTGCCAGTAAGACCCGGGGCACTGAAGCTTTCTTT,CASKTRGTEAFF
TRBJ2-7,TRBD1,-,TRBV28,TGTGCCAGCACCTTACGGACAGGGTCCTACGAGCAGTACTTC,CASTLRTGSYEQYF
TRBJ2-3,TRBD2,once,TRBV25-1,TGTGCCAGCAGTGCCGAGCGGGGACCCAGCACAGATACGCAGTATTTT,CASSAERGPSTDTQYF
TRBJ2-7,TRBD2,-,TRBV4-1,TGCGCCAGCAGCCAAGATGGGGGAGGGGACGAGCAGTACTTC,CASSQDGGGDEQYF
TRBJ1-1,-,-,TRBV7-9,TGTGCCAGCAGCCTACAGGTAGCGAACACTGAAGCTTTCTTT,CASSLQVANTEAFF
TRBJ1-5,TRBD1,-,TRBV6-5,TGTGCCAGCAGACAGGGGCAAGGTCAGCCCCAGCATTTT,CASRQGQGQPQHF